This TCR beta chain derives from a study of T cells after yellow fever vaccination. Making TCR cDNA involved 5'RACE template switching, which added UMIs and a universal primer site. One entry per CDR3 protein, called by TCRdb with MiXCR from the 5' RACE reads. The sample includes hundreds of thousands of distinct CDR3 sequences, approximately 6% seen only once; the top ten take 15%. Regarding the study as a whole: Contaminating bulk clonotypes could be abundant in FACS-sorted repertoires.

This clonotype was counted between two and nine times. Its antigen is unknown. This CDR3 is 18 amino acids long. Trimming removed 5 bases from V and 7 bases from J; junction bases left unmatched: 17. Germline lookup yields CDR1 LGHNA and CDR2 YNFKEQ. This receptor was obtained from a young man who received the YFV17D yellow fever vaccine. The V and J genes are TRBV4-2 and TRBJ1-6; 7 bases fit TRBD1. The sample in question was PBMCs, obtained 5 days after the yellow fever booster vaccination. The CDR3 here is CASSERQGSGYMNSPLHF. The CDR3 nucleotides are TGTGCCAGCAGCGAAAGACAGGGCTCGGGGTATATGAATTCACCCCTCCACTTT.